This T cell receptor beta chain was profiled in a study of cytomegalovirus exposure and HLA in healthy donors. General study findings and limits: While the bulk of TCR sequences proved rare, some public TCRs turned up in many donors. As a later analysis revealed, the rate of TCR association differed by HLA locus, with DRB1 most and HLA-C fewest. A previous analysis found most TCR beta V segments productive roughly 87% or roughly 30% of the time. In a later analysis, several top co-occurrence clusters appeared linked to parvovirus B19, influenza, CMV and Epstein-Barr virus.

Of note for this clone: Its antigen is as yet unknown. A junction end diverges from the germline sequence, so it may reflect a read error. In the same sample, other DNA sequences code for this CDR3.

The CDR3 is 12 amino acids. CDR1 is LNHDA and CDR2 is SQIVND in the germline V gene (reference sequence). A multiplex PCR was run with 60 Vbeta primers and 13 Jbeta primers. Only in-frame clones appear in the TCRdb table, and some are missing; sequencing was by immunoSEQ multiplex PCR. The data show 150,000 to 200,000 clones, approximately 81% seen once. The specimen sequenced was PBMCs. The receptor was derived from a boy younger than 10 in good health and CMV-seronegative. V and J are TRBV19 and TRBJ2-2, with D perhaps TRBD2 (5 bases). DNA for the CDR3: TGTGCCAGTAGTCCCCAGGCCGGGGAGCTGTTTTTC. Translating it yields CASSPQAGELFF. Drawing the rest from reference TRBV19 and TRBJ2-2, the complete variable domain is DGGITQSPKYLFRKEGQNVTLSCEQNLNHDAMYWYRQDPGQGLRLIYYSQIVNDFQKGDIAEGYSVSREKKESFPLTVTSAQKNPTAFYLCASSPQAGELFFGEGSRLTVL.